The 28 T cell receptor beta chains below come from one sample, sequenced in a study of blood T cell repertoires in COVID-19. Repertoires were generated with immunoSEQ multiplex PCR, while TCRdb's copy carries only in-frame clones and drops some. This table has roughly 250,000 clones, approximately 90% appearing once. Sequenced material: peripheral blood. The origin of the receptors is a man in his 60s who had recovered from COVID-19.

This sequence joins TRBV5-1 and TRBJ2-1, with D tentatively TRBD2 (5 bases). V lost 5 bases and J 7 bases, leaving 10 bases between the germline ends. Per germline, CDR1 SGHRS and CDR2 YFSETQ. The CDR3 runs 12 residues. CDR3 bases: TGCGCCAGCAGTCGCCGGGATAATGAGCAGTTCTTC. As protein: CASSRRDNEQFF.

The V call is TRBV5-6, the J call TRBJ1-1; TRBD1 matches 9 bases. V gave up 6 bases and J gave up 0 bases; unmatched junction bases: 6. Germline loops: CDR1 SGHDT, CDR2 YYEEEE. This CDR3 contains 15 residues. CDR3 DNA: TGTGCCAGCATACCTTGGGACAGGGTGAACACTGAAGCTTTCTTT. The encoded protein is CASIPWDRVNTEAFF. Filled out from reference TRBV5-6 and TRBJ1-1, the complete variable domain reads DAGVTQSPTHLIKTRGQQVTLRCSPKSGHDTVSWYQQALGQGPQFIFQYYEEEERQRGNFPDRFSGHQFPNYSSELNVNALLLGDSALYLCASIPWDRVNTEAFFGQGTRLTVV.

The chain has TRBV6-2 or TRBV6-3 and TRBJ2-3, with D tentatively TRBD2 (5 bases). This CDR3 has 15 residues. The germline CDR1 and CDR2 sequences are MNHEY and SVGEGT. Between the trimmed V and J ends, which lost 6 bases and 6 bases, there was a span of 19 bases. CDR3 bases: TGTGCCAGCAGCACCCGGGGTCCAGCCATGGATACGCAGTATTTT. Its translation is CASSTRGPAMDTQYF.

This chain uses TRBV11-2 with TRBJ2-3; 9 bases agree with TRBD1. J lost 2 bases, V lost 4 bases, and 4 bases had no gene match. CDR1 is SGHAT and CDR2 is FQNNGV in the germline V gene. This CDR3 contains 15 residues. In DNA form, the CDR3 reads TGTGCCAGCAGCTCCAACAGGGGGCTCACAGATACGCAGTATTTT. It is translated as CASSSNRGLTDTQYF.

V is TRBV2 and J is TRBJ2-2, with 8 bases that match TRBD1. The CDR3 length is 16 residues. Germline V gives CDR1 SNHLY, CDR2 FYNNEI. V dropped 3 bases and J dropped 6; count of bases not matched to a gene: 9. CDR3 sequence: CASSDLDRDSSGELFF. The CDR3 DNA sequence: TGTGCCAGCAGTGACTTGGACAGGGATTCATCCGGGGAGCTGTTTTTT.

The chain links TRBV7-9 to TRBJ2-7; 7 bases align to TRBD1. V shed 0 bases, J shed 12 bases, and the junction held 5 bases outside the gene matches. Germline V gene lookup returns CDR1 SEHNR and CDR2 FQNEAQ (reference sequence). The CDR3 is 12 residues long. Here the CDR3 DNA reads TGTGCCAGCAGCTTAGCGACAGGGTTAATGTACGTC. It specifies CASSLATGLMYV.

The chain carries TRBV4-1 and TRBJ2-3; 10 nucleotides line up with TRBD2. The junction had 4 bases not matched to a gene; V was cut back by 5 bases and J by 5 bases. The CDR3 is 14 amino acids. Per the germline V gene, CDR1 is MGHRA and CDR2 is YSYEKL. The CDR3 here is CASSASGGGDTQYF. In DNA, the CDR3 is TGCGCCAGCAGCGCTAGCGGGGGAGGAGATACGCAGTATTTT.

This chain uses TRBV7-8 with TRBJ1-2; possible D gene TRBD1, 6 bases. Looked up from germline, CDR1 is SGHVS and CDR2 is FQNEAQ. The CDR3 spans 15 residues. Trimming stripped 0 bases from V and 4 bases from J, with 12 bases between. The CDR3 DNA reads as TGTGCCAGCAGCTTAGCCGGTAGGGACACCTATGGCTACACCTTC. Its translation: CASSLAGRDTYGYTF.

Here the CDR3 reads CAISEPGTGGETQYF. In DNA form, the CDR3 reads TGTGCCATCAGTGAGCCCGGGACAGGGGGAGAGACCCAGTACTTC. This chain connects TRBV10-3 to TRBJ2-5, with 11 bases fitting TRBD1. Germline V CDR1 and CDR2: ENHRY, SYGVKD. The CDR3 has 15 amino acids. After removal of 2 bases from V and 4 bases from J, the junction contained 3 bases not matched to a gene.

CDR3 nucleotide sequence: TGCGCCAGCAGCCTCGGGGAGGGGAGCGGAAACACCATATATTTT. Residues: CASSLGEGSGNTIYF. J is TRBJ1-3 and V is TRBV4-1, with a tentative D call TRBD1 (5 bases). CDR1 MGHRA and CDR2 YSYEKL come from the germline V gene. With 4 bases removed from V and 4 bases from J, the gap between germline ends came to 14 bases. The CDR3 runs to 15 residues.

V gene TRBV11-3 combines with J gene TRBJ2-2; D may be TRBD2 (7 bases). Germline assignment: CDR1 SGHNT and CDR2 YENEEA. The CDR3 extends over 15 amino acids. The germline V and J ends were trimmed by 2 bases and 3 bases, with 10 bases remaining between them. The CDR3 reads CASSLRGADTGELFF. The CDR3 DNA sequence: TGTGCCAGCAGCTTACGGGGGGCAGACACCGGGGAGCTGTTTTTT.

The chain links TRBV5-4 to TRBJ2-1, with 7 positions matching TRBD2. This CDR3 is 16 amino acids long. Germline V gene sequence: CDR1 SGHNT, CDR2 YYREEE (reference sequence). V was pared by 1 base and J by 4 bases, with 8 bases of the junction left unmatched. CDR3 sequence: CASSLLVVGGYNEQFF. The CDR3 DNA reads as TGTGCCAGCAGCTTGTTGGTAGTGGGGGGGTACAATGAGCAGTTCTTC.

This clone appeared a few times. The V gene is TRBV3-1 (or the pseudogene TRBV3-2), the J gene TRBJ1-1; no clear D gene. V dropped 4 bases and J dropped 0 bases, with 6 bases sitting between them. CDR1 and CDR2 (germline): LGHDT, YNNKEL (reference sequence). The CDR3 totals 13 residues. DNA for the CDR3: TGTGCCAGCAGCCTAGCCATGAACACTGAAGCTTTCTTT. Its protein product is CASSLAMNTEAFF.

The chain is built from TRBV5-8 and TRBJ2-7, with TRBD2 matching over 9 bases. This CDR3 is 17 amino acids long. The J segment lost 3 bases and the V segment lost 2 bases, leaving 12 bases of the junction unmatched. The germline CDR1 and CDR2 sequences are SGHTS and YDEGEE. CDR3 bases: TGTGCCAGCAGCTTCCTAGCGGGGTTCGATCATTTCTACGAGCAGTACTTC. Translation gives CASSFLAGFDHFYEQYF.

V is TRBV2 and J is TRBJ2-5, with 7 positions matching TRBD2. Germline loops: CDR1 SNHLY, CDR2 FYNNEI. The CDR3 covers 13 residues. Trimming cost V 7 bases and J 5 bases; bases outside gene matches: 7. DNA for the CDR3: TGTGCCAGCATGAGTTACGGGAGGGAGACCCAGTACTTC. Protein product: CASMSYGRETQYF.

V is TRBV7-7 and J is TRBJ2-7, with D perhaps TRBD1 (6 bases). This CDR3 has 13 amino acids. Trimming shortened V by 1 base and J by 6 bases, and 10 bases separated the two germline ends. Germline assignment: CDR1 SSHAT and CDR2 FNYEAQ (reference sequence). In DNA, the CDR3 is TGTGCCAGCAGCTTAGGGGCAGGGGTCGAGCAGTACTTC. Amino acids: CASSLGAGVEQYF.

The CDR3, as DNA: TGCGCCAGCAGCTTGGCCGGGTCTTCGCACCCCTACAATGAGCAGTTCTTC. Amino acid sequence: CASSLAGSSHPYNEQFF. The chain joins TRBV5-1 to TRBJ2-1; D not resolved. CDR1 and CDR2 (germline): SGHRS, YFSETQ. The CDR3 sequence is 17 residues long. Trimming cost V 0 bases and J 2 bases, with 15 bases left between them.

The J gene is TRBJ2-3, the V gene TRBV24-1; the D gene is possibly TRBD1 (5 bases). The CDR3 extends over 14 amino acids. V shed 6 bases and J shed 1 base, with 10 bases lying between them. In germline, CDR1 is KGHDR, CDR2 SFDVKD. The CDR3 here is CATSPAGRTDTQYF. DNA of the CDR3: TGTGCCACCAGTCCGGCAGGGCGCACAGATACGCAGTATTTT.

The chain combines TRBV7-9 with TRBJ2-3; 9 nucleotides agree with TRBD1. Germline values: CDR1 SEHNR, CDR2 FQNEAQ (reference sequence). J was trimmed by 1 base and V by 4 bases; bases with no gene match: 6. The CDR3 extends over 16 amino acids. The CDR3 protein is CASSSTGGWGTDTQYF. In DNA form, the CDR3 reads TGTGCCAGCAGCTCCACAGGGGGCTGGGGCACAGATACGCAGTATTTT.

The chain uses TRBV5-3 and TRBJ2-3; D might be TRBD1 (7 bases). TRBV5-3 is designated an ORF whose function remains uncertain. V dropped 1 base and J dropped 1 base, with 10 bases sitting between them. This CDR3 region has 15 residues. DNA of the CDR3: TGTGCCAGAAGCTTGTGGAGGGGGCGCACAGATACGCAGTATTTT. Translation gives CARSLWRGRTDTQYF.

V usage is TRBV5-1 and J usage is TRBJ2-7; 7 bases align to TRBD1. CDR1 SGHRS and CDR2 YFSETQ come from the germline V gene. There are 15 residues in the CDR3. The V gene end was trimmed by 4 bases and the J gene end by 1 base; junction bases not matched to a gene: 8. The chain's CDR3 is CASSPGQLGSYEQYV. Written as DNA, the CDR3 is TGCGCCAGCAGCCCGGGACAGTTAGGATCCTACGAGCAGTACGTC.

The chain uses TRBV12-3 or TRBV12-4 and TRBJ2-5; the D gene is possibly TRBD1 (5 bases). The CDR3 has 13 residues. V dropped 4 bases and J dropped 5 bases, with 11 bases sitting between them. CDR3 protein: CASSYWQGETQYF. The CDR3 DNA follows: TGTGCCAGCAGTTATTGGCAGGGCGAGACCCAGTACTTC.

This clone was observed a few times. This chain connects TRBV18 to TRBJ1-4; no clear D gene. This CDR3 comprises 14 residues. From germline, CDR1 is KGHSH and CDR2 LQKENI. The V gene lost 0 bases and the J gene lost 5 bases, with 7 bases spanning the gap. CDR3 sequence (DNA): TGTGCCAGCTCACCACCGTCACTAAATGAAAAACTGTTTTTT. Residues: CASSPPSLNEKLFF. Full variable domain (missing parts from reference TRBV18 and TRBJ1-4): NAGVMQNPRHLVRRRGQEARLRCSPMKGHSHVYWYRQLPEEGLKFMVYLQKENIIDESGMPKERFSAEFPKEGPSILRIQQVVRGDSAAYFCASSPPSLNEKLFFGSGTQLSVL.

This chain connects TRBV3-1 (or the pseudogene TRBV3-2) to TRBJ1-6; D might be TRBD1 (6 bases). The CDR3 is made up of 18 amino acids. Germline-derived CDR1 and CDR2 are LGHDT and YNNKEL (reference sequence). V was trimmed by 0 bases and J by 10 bases, leaving 22 bases between them. As DNA, the CDR3 is TGTGCCAGCAGCCAAGATTCCGGATCGCCCAGGGGCGGATCACCCCTCCACTTT. It encodes CASSQDSGSPRGGSPLHF.

With respect to this clone: The sample holds other DNA sequences that translate to the same CDR3. The CDR3 protein is CASRPQGTNTGELFF. The CDR3, as DNA: TGTGCCAGCAGGCCACAGGGGACTAACACCGGGGAGCTGTTTTTT. This chain joins TRBV6-5 and TRBJ2-2, with D perhaps TRBD1 (7 bases). The CDR3 totals 15 residues. Germline CDR1 MNHEY, CDR2 SVGAGI. The ends were cut back, 6 bases at V and 2 bases at J, with 13 bases in the middle.

This clone was counted a single time. This CDR3 is also generated by other DNA sequences in the sample. The chain combines TRBV5-1 with TRBJ2-3, with TRBD2 matching 7 bases. With V trimmed by 1 base and J by 1 base, 0 bases remained unmatched. The CDR3 consists of 14 residues. In germline, CDR1 is SGHRS, CDR2 YFSETQ. The CDR3 spells CASSLSGGTDTQYF. CDR3 nucleotide sequence: TGCGCCAGCAGCTTGAGCGGGGGCACAGATACGCAGTATTTT.

This chain uses TRBV25-1 with TRBJ2-7; 8 bases line up with TRBD1. Per germline, CDR1 MGHDK and CDR2 SYGVNS. This CDR3 spans 13 amino acids. The junction had 5 bases not matched to a gene; V was cut back by 4 bases and J by 6 bases. The chain's CDR3 is CASSGQGSSEQYF. CDR3 bases: TGTGCCAGCAGTGGACAGGGGTCCAGCGAGCAGTACTTC.

This chain connects TRBV25-1 to TRBJ2-3, with no clear D. This CDR3 contains 15 residues. V lost 1 base to trimming and J lost 2 bases, with 10 bases between them. Germline CDR1 reads MGHDK; CDR2 reads SYGVNS. The CDR3, as DNA: TGTGCCAGCAGTGAATGGAACAGACCCACAGATACGCAGTATTTT. As protein: CASSEWNRPTDTQYF.